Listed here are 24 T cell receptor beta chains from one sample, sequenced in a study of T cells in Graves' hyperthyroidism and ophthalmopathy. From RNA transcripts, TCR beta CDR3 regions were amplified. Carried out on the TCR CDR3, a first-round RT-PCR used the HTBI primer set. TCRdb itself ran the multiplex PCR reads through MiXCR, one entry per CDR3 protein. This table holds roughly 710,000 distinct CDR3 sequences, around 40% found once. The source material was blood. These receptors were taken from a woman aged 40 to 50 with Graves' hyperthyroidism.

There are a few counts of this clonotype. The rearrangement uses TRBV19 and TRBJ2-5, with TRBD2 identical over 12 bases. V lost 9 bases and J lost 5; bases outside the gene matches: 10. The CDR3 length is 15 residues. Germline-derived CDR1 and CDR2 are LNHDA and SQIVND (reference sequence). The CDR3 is CASARLAGDLETQYF. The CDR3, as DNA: TGTGCCAGCGCCCGACTAGCGGGAGATTTGGAGACCCAGTACTTC.

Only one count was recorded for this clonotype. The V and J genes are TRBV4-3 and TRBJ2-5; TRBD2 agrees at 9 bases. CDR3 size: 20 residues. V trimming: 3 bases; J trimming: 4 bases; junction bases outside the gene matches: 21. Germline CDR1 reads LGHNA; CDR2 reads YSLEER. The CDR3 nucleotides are TGCGCCAGCAGCCATTTCTTAGCGGGAGACACGGGACTTACGGGAGAGACCCAGTACTTC. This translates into CASSHFLAGDTGLTGETQYF.

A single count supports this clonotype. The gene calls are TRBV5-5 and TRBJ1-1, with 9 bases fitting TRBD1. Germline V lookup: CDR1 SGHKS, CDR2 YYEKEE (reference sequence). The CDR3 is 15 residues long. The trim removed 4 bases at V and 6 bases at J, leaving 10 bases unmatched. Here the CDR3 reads CASSPLTGGPPEAFF. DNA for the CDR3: TGTGCCAGCAGCCCTTTAACAGGGGGCCCTCCTGAAGCTTTCTTT.

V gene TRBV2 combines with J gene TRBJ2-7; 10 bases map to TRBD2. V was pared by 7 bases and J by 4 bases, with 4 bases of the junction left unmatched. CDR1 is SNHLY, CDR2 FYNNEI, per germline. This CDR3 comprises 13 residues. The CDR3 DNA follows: TGTGCCAGCAATATAGCGGGAGGATACGAGCAGTACTTC. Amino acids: CASNIAGGYEQYF. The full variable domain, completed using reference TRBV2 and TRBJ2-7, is EPEVTQTPSHQVTQMGQEVILRCVPISNHLYFYWYRQILGQKVEFLVSFYNNEISEKSEIFDDQFSVERPDGSNFTLKIRSTKLEDSAMYFCASNIAGGYEQYFGPGTRLTVT.

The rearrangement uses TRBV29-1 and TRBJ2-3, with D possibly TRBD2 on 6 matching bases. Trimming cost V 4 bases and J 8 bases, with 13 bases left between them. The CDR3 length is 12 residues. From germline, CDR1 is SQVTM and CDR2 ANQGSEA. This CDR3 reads CSVVSDSGTQYF. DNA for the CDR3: TGCAGCGTTGTCTCCGATAGCGGTACGCAGTATTTT.

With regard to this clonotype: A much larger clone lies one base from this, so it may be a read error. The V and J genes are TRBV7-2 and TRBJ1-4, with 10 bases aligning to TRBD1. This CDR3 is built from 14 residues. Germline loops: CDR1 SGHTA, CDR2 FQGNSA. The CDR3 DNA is TGTGCCTGCAGCAGGGGACAGGGGAACGAAAAACTGTTTTTT. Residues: CACSRGQGNEKLFF.

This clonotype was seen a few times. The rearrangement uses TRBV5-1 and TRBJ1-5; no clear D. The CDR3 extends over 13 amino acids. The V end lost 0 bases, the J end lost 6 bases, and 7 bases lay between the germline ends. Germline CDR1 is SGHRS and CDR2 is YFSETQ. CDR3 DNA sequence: TGCGCCAGCAGCTTGGACAGTTTTCAGCCCCAGCATTTT. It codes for CASSLDSFQPQHF.

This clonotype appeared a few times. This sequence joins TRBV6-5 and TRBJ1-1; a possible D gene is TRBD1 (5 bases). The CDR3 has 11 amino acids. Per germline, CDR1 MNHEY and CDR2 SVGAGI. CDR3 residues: CAAGGGAEAFF. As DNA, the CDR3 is TGTGCAGCCGGTGGGGGAGCTGAAGCTTTCTTT.

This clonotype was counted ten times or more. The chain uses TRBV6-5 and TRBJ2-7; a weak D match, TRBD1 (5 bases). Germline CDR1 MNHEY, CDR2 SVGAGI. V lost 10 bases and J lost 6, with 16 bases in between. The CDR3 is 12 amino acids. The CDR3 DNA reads TGTGCCACCTCTGGGGCACTTGGCGAGCAGTACTTC. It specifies CATSGALGEQYF.

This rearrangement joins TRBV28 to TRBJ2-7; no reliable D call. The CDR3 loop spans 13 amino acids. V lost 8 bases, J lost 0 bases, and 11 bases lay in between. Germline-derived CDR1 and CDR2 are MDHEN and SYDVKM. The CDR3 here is CASASLSSYEQYF. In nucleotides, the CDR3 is TGTGCCAGCGCTTCCTTGAGCTCCTACGAGCAGTACTTC.

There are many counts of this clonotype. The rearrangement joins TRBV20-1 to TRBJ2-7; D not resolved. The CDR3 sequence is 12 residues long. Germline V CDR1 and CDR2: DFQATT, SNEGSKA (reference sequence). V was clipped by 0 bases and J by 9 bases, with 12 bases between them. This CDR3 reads CSAREGPRAQYF. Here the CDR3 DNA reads TGCAGTGCTAGAGAGGGCCCACGGGCGCAGTACTTC.

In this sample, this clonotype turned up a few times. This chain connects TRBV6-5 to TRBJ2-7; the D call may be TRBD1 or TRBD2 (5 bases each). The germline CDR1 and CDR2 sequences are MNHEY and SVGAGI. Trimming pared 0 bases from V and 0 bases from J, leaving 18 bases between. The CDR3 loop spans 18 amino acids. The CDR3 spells CASSYSIRGSGTSYEQYF. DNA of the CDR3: TGTGCCAGCAGTTACTCAATCCGGGGCAGTGGGACCTCCTACGAGCAGTACTTC.

The CDR3 region has the DNA TGTGCCAGCAGCACCACAGGGGGAGGAGAGACCCAGTACTTC. It encodes CASSTTGGGETQYF. This rearrangement joins TRBV5-5 to TRBJ2-5; 8 nucleotides match TRBD1. The CDR3 runs to 14 residues. Losses at the gene ends were 4 bases for V and 4 bases for J; bases not matched to a gene: 6. The germline gives CDR1 SGHKS, CDR2 YYEKEE (reference sequence).

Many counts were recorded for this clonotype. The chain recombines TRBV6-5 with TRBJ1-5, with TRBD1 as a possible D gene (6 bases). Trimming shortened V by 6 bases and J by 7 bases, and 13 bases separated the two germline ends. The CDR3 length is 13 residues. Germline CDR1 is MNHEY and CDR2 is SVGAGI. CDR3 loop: CASRQGLRQPQHF. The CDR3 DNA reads TGTGCCAGCAGGCAGGGGCTACGGCAGCCCCAGCATTTT.

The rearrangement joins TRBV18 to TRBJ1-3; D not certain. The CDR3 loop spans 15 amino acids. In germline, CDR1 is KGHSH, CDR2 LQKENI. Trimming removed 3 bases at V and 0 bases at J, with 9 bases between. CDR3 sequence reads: CASSPVKSSGNTIYF. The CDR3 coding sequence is TGTGCCAGCTCACCGGTCAAGAGCTCTGGAAACACCATATATTTT.

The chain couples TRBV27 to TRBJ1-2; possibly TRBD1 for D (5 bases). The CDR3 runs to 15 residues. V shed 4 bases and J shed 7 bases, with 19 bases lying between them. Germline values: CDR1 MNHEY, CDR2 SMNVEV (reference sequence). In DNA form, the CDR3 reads TGTGCCAGCAGTTACGGGACGAGGGGCTACGGTGGCTACACCTTC. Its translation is CASSYGTRGYGGYTF.

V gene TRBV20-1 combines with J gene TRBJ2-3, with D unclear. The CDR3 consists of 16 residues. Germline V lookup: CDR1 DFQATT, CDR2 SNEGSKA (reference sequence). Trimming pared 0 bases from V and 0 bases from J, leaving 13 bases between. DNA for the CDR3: TGCAGTGCTAGAGATCCTTCGGCGGCGAGCACAGATACGCAGTATTTT. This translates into CSARDPSAASTDTQYF.

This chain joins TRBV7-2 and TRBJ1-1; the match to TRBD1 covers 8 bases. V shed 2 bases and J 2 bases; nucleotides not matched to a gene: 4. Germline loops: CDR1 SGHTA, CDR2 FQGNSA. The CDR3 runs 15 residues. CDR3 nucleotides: TGTGCCAGCAGCTTAACAGGGGGGAGTAACACTGAAGCTTTCTTT. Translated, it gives CASSLTGGSNTEAFF.

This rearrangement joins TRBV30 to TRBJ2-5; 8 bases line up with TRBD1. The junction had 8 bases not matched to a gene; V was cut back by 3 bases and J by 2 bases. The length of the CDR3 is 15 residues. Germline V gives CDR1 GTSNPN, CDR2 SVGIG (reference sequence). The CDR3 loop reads CAWSSRGQGQETQYF. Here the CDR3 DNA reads TGTGCCTGGAGCTCTCGCGGACAGGGTCAAGAGACCCAGTACTTC. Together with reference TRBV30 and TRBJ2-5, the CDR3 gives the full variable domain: SQTIHQWPATLVQPVGSPLSLECTVEGTSNPNLYWYRQAAGRGLQLLFYSVGIGQISSEVPQNLSASRPQDRQFILSSKKLLLSDSGFYLCAWSSRGQGQETQYFGPGTRLLVL.

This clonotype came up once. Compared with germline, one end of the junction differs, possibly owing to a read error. The CDR3 is CANSMGRNTEAFF. In DNA, the CDR3 is TGTGCCAATAGTATGGGACGGAACACTGAAGCTTTCTTT. The chain employs TRBV19 and TRBJ1-1; D might be TRBD1 (5 bases). CDR1 is LNHDA, CDR2 SQIVND, per germline (reference sequence). The CDR3 contains 13 residues.

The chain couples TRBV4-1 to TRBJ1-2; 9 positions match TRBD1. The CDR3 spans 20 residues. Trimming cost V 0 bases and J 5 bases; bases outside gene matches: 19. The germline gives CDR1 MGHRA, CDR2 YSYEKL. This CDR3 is CASSQDFRNRGRAEYYGYTF. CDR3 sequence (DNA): TGCGCCAGCAGCCAAGATTTCCGGAACAGGGGGCGCGCGGAATATTATGGCTACACCTTC.

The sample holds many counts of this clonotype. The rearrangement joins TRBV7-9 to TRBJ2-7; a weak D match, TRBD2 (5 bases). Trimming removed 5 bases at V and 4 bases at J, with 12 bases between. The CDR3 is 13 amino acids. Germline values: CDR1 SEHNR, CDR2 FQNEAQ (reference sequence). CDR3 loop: CASSPEGGYEQYF. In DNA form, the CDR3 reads TGTGCCAGCAGCCCAGAGGGCGGTTACGAGCAGTACTTC.

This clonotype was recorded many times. The CDR3, as DNA: TGTGCCACCAGCAGAGGTCGGGGGGAGTTGTACGAGCAGTACTTC. Translating it yields CATSRGRGELYEQYF. This chain links TRBV15 with TRBJ2-7, with TRBD2 matching 7 bases. The germline V gene has CDR1 LNHNV and CDR2 YYDKDF (reference sequence). The CDR3 length is 15 residues. The V gene end was trimmed by 1 base and the J gene end by 4 bases; junction bases not matched to a gene: 7.

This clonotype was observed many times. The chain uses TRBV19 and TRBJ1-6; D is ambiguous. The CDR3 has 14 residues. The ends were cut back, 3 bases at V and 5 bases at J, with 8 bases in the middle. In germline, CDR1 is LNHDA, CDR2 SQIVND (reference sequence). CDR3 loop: CASSMRQDNSPLHF. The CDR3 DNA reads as TGTGCCAGTAGTATGAGGCAGGATAATTCACCCCTCCACTTT.